This T cell receptor beta chain is drawn from a study of blood T cell repertoires in COVID-19. Study overall: Donors in the United States, Italy and Spain gave samples during acute or convalescent COVID-19.

Assay: immunoSEQ multiplex PCR; the TCRdb copy retains only in-frame clones and omits some. The sample has about 480,000 clones, approximately 88% seen once; the top ten hold about 1.7%. Donors in Cohort 3 counted as recovered after two negative PCRs, clearance, or symptom resolution. Germline assignment: CDR1 KGHSH and CDR2 LQKENI. V shed 3 bases and J 5 bases; nucleotides not matched to a gene: 3. The CDR3 is made up of 14 amino acids. This TCR came from a woman between 40 and 55 years old who had recovered from COVID-19. The chain links TRBV18 to TRBJ2-4; 8 bases match TRBD1. Sequences were obtained from PBMCs or T cells enriched from blood (not recorded which). This CDR3 is CASSPRGPENIQYF. The CDR3 coding sequence is TGTGCCAGCTCACCCAGGGGGCCGGAAAACATTCAGTACTTC.